This T cell receptor (beta chain) was recorded in a study of shared clonotypes between healthy human individuals. From germline, CDR1 is SGHTA and CDR2 FQGNSA. The CDR3 has 14 residues. Trimming stripped 1 base from V and 0 bases from J, with 7 bases between. Selected positively for CCR7 and CD45RO-negative, naive CD8 cells excluded terminally differentiated effector memory CD45RA+ cells. Original analysis: Junction-only sequences without quality scores came from ImmunoSEQ, so filtering differed. The protocol was immunoSEQ multiplex PCR, while the TCRdb copy is restricted to in-frame clones and leaves out a portion. V, J and clone size reflect that table, while D and trimming were determined from the DNA. The table has millions of clones, 85% to 95% seen once.

This rearrangement joins TRBV7-2 to TRBJ2-7; no reliable D call. The sequence was obtained from a man aged 18 to 35 in good health. Some clones in this sample may be carry-over from other donors' samples. The sample taken for sequencing was naive CD8+ T cells from PBMCs. In nucleotides, the CDR3 is TGTGCCAGCAGCTTAGGGTTAGCCTCCTACGAGCAGTACTTC. It encodes CASSLGLASYEQYF.